A selection of T cell receptor beta chains follows, all from one sample in a study of Tregs in tolerant kidney transplant recipients. Some clones are missing from TCRdb's copy, which holds only in-frame ones; the method was immunoSEQ multiplex PCR. This table has more than 90,000 clones, roughly 92% appearing once. Sequencing used CD4+ T cells from blood. All receptors come from a human donor in good health. Each CDR3 is given with its conserved first and last residue. The D gene is left open where the match is weak. Rows may omit the clone size; those that give it use once, few, many or a size class.

clone size	V gene	J gene	D gene	CDR3 DNA	CDR3 protein
few	TRBV30	TRBJ1-1	-	TGTGCCTGGAGTGCCCCGAGGGAAGCTTTCTTT	CAWSAPREAFF
-	TRBV2	TRBJ2-5	TRBD2	TGTGCCACCGCCAACGGGAGGAGAGAGACCCAGTACTTC	CATANGRRETQYF
-	TRBV7-9	TRBJ2-5	-	TGTGCCACTACAGAACGGGCTAGTAGGGAGACCCAGTACTTC	CATTERASRETQYF
-	TRBV9	TRBJ2-2	TRBD2	TGTGCCAGCAGCACCCAGACTAGCTCCGGGGAGCTGTTTTTT	CASSTQTSSGELFF
-	TRBV6-6	TRBJ2-7	TRBD1	TGTGCCAGCAGTTACGGGACAGTGAACTACGAGCAGTACTTC	CASSYGTVNYEQYF
-	TRBV18	TRBJ2-4	TRBD2	TGTGCCAGCTCACCGCCTAGCGGAGCCAAAAACATTCAGTACTTC	CASSPPSGAKNIQYF
-	TRBV5-1	TRBJ2-5	-	TGCGCCAGCAGCTTGGAACCGGGGGTTGAAGAGACCCAGTACTTC	CASSLEPGVEETQYF
-	TRBV7-8	TRBJ2-7	-	TGTGCCAGCAGCTTAGAAGGGGCGGCAGGCGAGCAGTACTTC	CASSLEGAAGEQYF
-	TRBV6-6	TRBJ2-2	-	TGTGCCAGCAGTCCACTCCTGGGGGAGATCACCGGGGAGCTGTTTTTT	CASSPLLGEITGELFF
-	TRBV2	TRBJ2-7	TRBD2	TGTGCCAGCAGTGGACTAGCTTTGGGAGAGCAGTACTTC	CASSGLALGEQYF
-	TRBV18	TRBJ2-3	-	TGTGCCAGCTCCCAGGTCCCATACTGGACAGATACGCAGTATTTT	CASSQVPYWTDTQYF
-	TRBV18	TRBJ1-2	TRBD1	TGTGCCAGCTCACTGGGAGGACAGGGGACAAGTTATGGCTACACCTTC	CASSLGGQGTSYGYTF
-	TRBV7-7	TRBJ2-1	-	TGTGCTAGCAGCTCAAATCTAGCAAGCTCCTACAATGAGCAGTTCTTC	CASSSNLASSYNEQFF
-	TRBV4-1	TRBJ2-7	TRBD2	TGCGCCAGCAGCCCAGAGGGGAGGAGACTAGCGGGATCCTACGAGCAGTACTTC	CASSPEGRRLAGSYEQYF
once	TRBV2	TRBJ2-3	-	TGTGCCAGCAGTGTAGCGAGGAGCACAGATACGCAGTATTTT	CASSVARSTDTQYF
-	TRBV7-2	TRBJ2-1	TRBD2	TGTGCCAGCAGCCAGTCCGTGTCTAGCGGGGGGTACGAGCAGTTCTTC	CASSQSVSSGGYEQFF
-	TRBV6-5	TRBJ1-2	-	TGTGCCAGCAGTCAACCCGGGGCTAACTATGGCTACACCTTC	CASSQPGANYGYTF
once	TRBV2	TRBJ1-5	-	TGTGCCAGCAGTTCTGGCGGGGTGGCCAATCAGCCCCAGCATTTT	CASSSGGVANQPQHF
-	TRBV19	TRBJ1-2	-	TGTGCCAGTAGTATAGTTAACGGGAGATATGGCTACACCTTC	CASSIVNGRYGYTF
-	TRBV6-6	TRBJ1-1	-	TGTGCCAGCAGTTATGGGAGGGATCGAGCTTTCTTT	CASSYGRDRAFF
once	TRBV5-1	TRBJ2-7	-	TGCGCCAGCAGCTTGGGGATGGGCGAGCAGTACTTC	CASSLGMGEQYF
-	TRBV25-1	TRBJ2-3	-	TGTGCCAGCAGTGAATACTCCCCAGGGGCAGATACGCAGTATTTT	CASSEYSPGADTQYF
-	TRBV5-1	TRBJ2-7	-	TGCGCCAGCAGCTTGGGACAGGTTACTTACGAGCAGTACTTC	CASSLGQVTYEQYF
-	TRBV10-3	TRBJ1-6	-	TGTGCCATCAGTGATCAAGGGGGGAATTCACCCCTCCACTTT	CAISDQGGNSPLHF
-	TRBV19	TRBJ2-1	TRBD2	TGTGCCAGTAGTATGGGTGGCGGGAGGGTCGCCAATGAGCAGTTCTTC	CASSMGGGRVANEQFF
-	TRBV23-1	TRBJ2-2	-	TGCGCCAGCATTCCCGGACAAGCGAACACCGGGGAGCTGTTTTTT	CASIPGQANTGELFF